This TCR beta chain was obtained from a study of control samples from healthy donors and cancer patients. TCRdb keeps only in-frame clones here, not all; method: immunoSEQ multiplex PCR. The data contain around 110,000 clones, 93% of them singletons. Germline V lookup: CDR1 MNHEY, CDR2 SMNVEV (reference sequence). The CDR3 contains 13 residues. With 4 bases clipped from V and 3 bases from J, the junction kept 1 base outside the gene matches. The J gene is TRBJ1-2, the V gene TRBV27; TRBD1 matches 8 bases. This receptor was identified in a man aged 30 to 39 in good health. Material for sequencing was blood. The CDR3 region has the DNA TGTGCCAGCAGTTCGACAGGGGACTATGGCTACACCTTC. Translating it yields CASSSTGDYGYTF.